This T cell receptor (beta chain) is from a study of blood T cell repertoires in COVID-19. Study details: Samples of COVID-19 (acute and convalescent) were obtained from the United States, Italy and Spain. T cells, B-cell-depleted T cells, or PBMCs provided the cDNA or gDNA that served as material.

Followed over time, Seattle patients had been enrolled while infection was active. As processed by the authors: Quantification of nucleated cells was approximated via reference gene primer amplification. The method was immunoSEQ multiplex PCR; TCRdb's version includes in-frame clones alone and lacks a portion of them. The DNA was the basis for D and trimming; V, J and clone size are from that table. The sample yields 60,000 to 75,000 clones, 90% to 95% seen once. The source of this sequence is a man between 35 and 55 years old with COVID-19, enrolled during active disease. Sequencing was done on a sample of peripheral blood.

The CDR3 loop reads CASSPSDFATNEKLFF. CDR3 nucleotide sequence: TGTGCCAGCTCACCATCAGATTTTGCAACTAATGAAAAACTGTTTTTT. This chain connects TRBV18 to TRBJ1-4; no clear D gene. Germline lookup yields CDR1 KGHSH and CDR2 LQKENI. V lost 2 bases, J lost 0 bases, and 10 bases lay in between. CDR3 length equals 16 residues.